These 30 T cell receptor beta chains originate from one sample sequenced in a study of T cells in Graves' hyperthyroidism and ophthalmopathy. Amplified regions were TCR beta CDR3 sequences from RNA transcripts. Carried out on the TCR CDR3, a first-round RT-PCR used the HTBI primer set. TCRdb reprocessed the multiplex PCR reads via MiXCR and lists one record per CDR3 protein. This repertoire shows 700,000 to 950,000 distinct CDR3 sequences, around a third found once; its top ten account for less than 35%. Sequencing used blood. Every receptor here comes from a woman aged 40 to 50 with Graves' hyperthyroidism.

The CDR3 nucleotides read TGTGCCAGCAGTTGGACAGGGTCGGGCGTTGGTTACGAGCAGTACTTC. Protein: CASSWTGSGVGYEQYF. The chain is built from TRBV12-3 or TRBV12-4 and TRBJ2-7, with TRBD1 matching 8 bases. V lost 4 bases, J lost 4 bases, and 12 bases stayed unmatched. The CDR3 sequence is 16 residues long.

This clonotype was seen repeatedly, ten times or more. The chain carries TRBV20-1 and TRBJ1-2, with TRBD1 matching 7 bases. The V gene end was trimmed by 0 bases and the J gene end by 3 bases; junction bases not matched to a gene: 7. Germline CDR1 is DFQATT and CDR2 is SNEGSKA (reference sequence). The CDR3 length is 15 residues. CDR3 nucleotide sequence: TGCAGTGCTAGAGATCCTTCAGGGGGGCACTATGGCTACACCTTC. Residues: CSARDPSGGHYGYTF.

Points on this clonotype: A much more abundant neighbour one base away suggests this may be a read error. The chain employs TRBV15 and TRBJ2-7, with TRBD1 identical over 8 bases. J gave up 3 bases and V 3 bases, and 7 bases lay outside the gene matches. The CDR3 has 15 amino acids. Germline V gene lookup returns CDR1 LNHNV and CDR2 YYDKDF (reference sequence). CDR3 sequence (DNA): TGTGCCACCAGCAGCGACCGGGACAGGAACTACGAGCAGTACTTC. Protein: CATSSDRDRNYEQYF.

This chain joins TRBV7-9 and TRBJ1-3, with 8 bases lining up with TRBD1. The ends lost 5 bases at V and 5 bases at J; junction bases unmatched: 14. This CDR3 is 17 amino acids long. Germline CDR1 and CDR2: SEHNR and FQNEAQ (reference sequence). CDR3: CASSQDNLGRGRNTIYF. CDR3 nucleotides: TGTGCCAGCAGCCAAGATAACTTAGGCAGGGGGCGAAACACCATATATTTT.

The chain carries TRBV3-1 and TRBJ2-7; 8 nucleotides align to TRBD1. CDR1 and CDR2 from the germline V gene are LGHDT and YNNKEL (reference sequence). The V gene end was trimmed by 3 bases and the J gene end by 3 bases; junction bases not matched to a gene: 4. The CDR3 is 14 amino acids. In nucleotides, the CDR3 is TGTGCCAGCAGCCAGAGACAGGGGCTCTACGAGCAGTACTTC. Its protein product is CASSQRQGLYEQYF.

The chain is built from TRBV6-5 and TRBJ1-2; D is ambiguous. This CDR3 contains 14 residues. The germline V and J ends were trimmed by 6 bases and 0 bases, with 11 bases remaining between them. Looked up from germline, CDR1 is MNHEY and CDR2 is SVGAGI. The CDR3 sequence is CASRGSGSNYGYTF. For the CDR3, the DNA is TGTGCCAGCAGGGGCTCCGGGTCTAACTATGGCTACACCTTC.

This clonotype showed up just a few times. The rearrangement joins TRBV3-1 to TRBJ1-2; D gene uncertain. Germline CDR1 reads LGHDT; CDR2 reads YNNKEL (reference sequence). The V end was cut by 0 bases, the J end by 8 bases, with 13 bases between. The CDR3 is 14 residues long. DNA of the CDR3: TGTGCCAGCAGCCAAGATCCGGTCGGGGTCGGCTACACCTTC. Its translation is CASSQDPVGVGYTF.

This clonotype was seen a handful of times. The J gene is TRBJ2-2, the V gene TRBV6-5, with a possible D match to TRBD2 (7 bases). Trimming removed 4 bases at V and 1 base at J, with 19 bases between. The V gene's germline CDR1 is MNHEY and CDR2 SVGAGI. This CDR3 is 18 amino acids long. The CDR3 is CASSSHPGGVVNTGELFF. In DNA form, the CDR3 reads TGTGCCAGCAGTTCCCATCCGGGGGGCGTCGTGAACACCGGGGAGCTGTTTTTT.

The rearrangement links TRBV10-3 to TRBJ2-2, with D tentatively TRBD2 (6 bases). The germline V gene has CDR1 ENHRY and CDR2 SYGVKD. The V and J ends lost 6 bases and 7 bases respectively, with 9 bases between them. The CDR3 sequence is 12 residues long. DNA of the CDR3: TGTGCCATCAGCCGGGACTTCGGGGAGCTGTTTTTT. This encodes CAISRDFGELFF.

The CDR3 spells CASSPSAGSYEQYF. In DNA, the CDR3 is TGTGCCAGCTCACCTAGTGCAGGGTCCTACGAGCAGTACTTC. The chain couples TRBV25-1 to TRBJ2-7; tentative D call: TRBD1 (5 bases). The CDR3 consists of 14 residues. Per germline, CDR1 MGHDK and CDR2 SYGVNS. V shed 8 bases and J shed 1 base, with 15 bases lying between them.

The V gene is TRBV12-3 or TRBV12-4, the J gene TRBJ2-2, with D perhaps TRBD2 (5 bases). V was pared by 7 bases and J by 0 bases, with 12 bases between. The CDR3 runs 15 residues. The CDR3, as DNA: TGTGCCAGCATCCCTGGCGGGTCGAACACCGGGGAGCTGTTTTTT. It yields the protein CASIPGGSNTGELFF.

The chain is built from TRBV12-5 and TRBJ1-5; no definite D call. Trimming took off 6 bases at V and 4 bases at J, with 13 bases between the two ends. CDR3 size: 14 residues. Germline CDR1 is LGHNT and CDR2 is FRNRAP. The CDR3 DNA is TGTGCTAGTGGGGCCCCCAGCGGGAATCAGCCCCAGCATTTT. Protein sequence: CASGAPSGNQPQHF.

The CDR3 nucleotides read TGTGCCAGCTCCTCGGGACAGGGGGTAGGTCAGCCCCAGCATTTT. It translates to CASSSGQGVGQPQHF. The chain carries TRBV2 and TRBJ1-5; 11 bases align to TRBD1. This CDR3 spans 15 amino acids. Germline V lookup: CDR1 SNHLY, CDR2 FYNNEI. V shed 8 bases, J shed 6 bases, and the junction held 9 bases outside the gene matches.

V and J are TRBV2 and TRBJ2-3; D might be TRBD2 (6 bases). Trimming took 5 bases from V and 6 from J, leaving 21 bases between them. The CDR3 runs 16 residues. The germline V gene has CDR1 SNHLY and CDR2 FYNNEI. In DNA, the CDR3 is TGTGCCAGCAGTTCTTTGCGGGAAGGCCTCTTTGATACGCAGTATTTT. Its protein product is CASSSLREGLFDTQYF.

This clonotype was picked up many times. The J gene is TRBJ2-6, the V gene TRBV29-1; no definite D call. Germline CDR1 is SQVTM and CDR2 is ANQGSEA. The CDR3 runs 16 residues. Trimming cost V 4 bases and J 0 bases, with 13 bases left between them. CDR3 amino acids: CSVVSMPPSGANVLTF. For the CDR3, the DNA is TGCAGCGTTGTCTCGATGCCGCCCTCTGGGGCCAACGTCCTGACTTTC.

In its sample, this clonotype was seen a few times. This chain uses TRBV12-3 or TRBV12-4 with TRBJ1-2; D perhaps matches TRBD1 (5 bases). The length of the CDR3 is 13 residues. Trimming pared 7 bases from V and 1 base from J, leaving 10 bases between. The CDR3 bases are TGTGCCAGCACCACGACAGTTAACTATGGCTACACCTTC. Protein sequence: CASTTTVNYGYTF.

This rearrangement joins TRBV4-1 to TRBJ2-5; 7 bases agree with TRBD1. Germline assignment: CDR1 MGHRA and CDR2 YSYEKL. The CDR3 consists of 14 residues. Trimming at V came to 9 bases and at J to 8 bases, leaving 15 bases not matched to a gene. CDR3 bases: TGCGCCAGTTCGAAACCGGGACAGAGCCCAACCCAGTACTTC. It is translated as CASSKPGQSPTQYF.

As for this clonotype: This may come from a read error, since a much larger clone is one base off. V gene TRBV12-3 or TRBV12-4 combines with J gene TRBJ1-1, with 8 bases aligning to TRBD1. V dropped 5 bases and J dropped 6; count of bases not matched to a gene: 5. This CDR3 region has 13 residues. The CDR3: CASSQGRGPEAFF. Here the CDR3 DNA reads TGTGCCAGCAGTCAGGGCAGGGGGCCTGAAGCTTTCTTT.

This clonotype was observed a few times. The genes are TRBV4-3 and TRBJ1-5, with D unclear. CDR3 length: 16 amino acids. The ends were cut back, 0 bases at V and 3 bases at J, with 12 bases in the middle. The germline V gene encodes CDR1 LGHNA and CDR2 YSLEER. The CDR3 loop reads CASSQEVGQYNQPQHF. In DNA form, the CDR3 reads TGCGCCAGCAGCCAAGAGGTAGGGCAGTACAATCAGCCCCAGCATTTT.

This clonotype was counted only a few times. The V and J genes are TRBV12-3 or TRBV12-4 and TRBJ1-4; 9 nucleotides align to TRBD1. CDR3 size: 15 residues. V was pared by 3 bases and J by 4 bases, with 3 bases of the junction left unmatched. DNA for the CDR3: TGTGCCAGCAGTTTGGGGGACAGGGATAATGAAAAACTGTTTTTT. It specifies CASSLGDRDNEKLFF.

V is TRBV7-6 and J is TRBJ1-1; TRBD1 matches 9 bases. Germline loops: CDR1 SGHVS, CDR2 FNYEAQ. V was clipped by 6 bases and J by 2 bases; unmatched bases: 13. The length of the CDR3 is 17 residues. CDR3 DNA: TGTGCCAGCAGTTTAACAGGGGGCCAGGGGACAAACACTGAAGCTTTCTTT. It specifies CASSLTGGQGTNTEAFF.

This clonotype has a handful of counts. The gene calls are TRBV20-1 and TRBJ2-2; 8 positions agree with TRBD2. The CDR3 is made up of 14 amino acids. Trimming took 6 bases from V and 4 from J; bases not matched to a gene: 7. CDR1 is DFQATT and CDR2 is SNEGSKA in the germline V gene (reference sequence). The CDR3 DNA follows: TGCAGTGCCCTCCGGGGGGGGTCCACCGGGGAGCTGTTTTTT. Translating gives CSALRGGSTGELFF.

The chain uses TRBV7-3 and TRBJ1-2; TRBD1 aligns across 8 bases. The CDR3 has 13 amino acids. The ends lost 5 bases at V and 8 bases at J; junction bases unmatched: 7. Looked up from germline, CDR1 is SGHTA and CDR2 is FQGTGA. CDR3 protein: CASSPTGERGYTF. The CDR3 region has the DNA TGTGCCAGCAGCCCGACAGGGGAAAGGGGCTACACCTTC.

The chain is built from TRBV20-1 and TRBJ1-6; maybe TRBD1 (6 bases). The germline V and J ends were trimmed by 6 bases and 0 bases, with 15 bases remaining between them. CDR3 length equals 16 residues. Germline CDR1 and CDR2: DFQATT and SNEGSKA (reference sequence). The CDR3 is CSARDTPSSYNSPLHF. DNA for the CDR3: TGCAGTGCCAGGGACACTCCGAGCTCCTATAATTCACCCCTCCACTTT.

This clonotype was counted once. One end of the junction does not line up with germline, which may come from a read error. The chain combines TRBV7-3 with TRBJ2-5, with TRBD2 matching 9 bases. The CDR3 extends over 18 amino acids. Germline assignment: CDR1 SGHTA and CDR2 FQGTGA. Here the CDR3 DNA reads TGTGCCAGCAGCCCCGGGCTAGCGGGGTCCAGGTACCAAGAGGCCCAGTACTTC. Translated, it gives CASSPGLAGSRYQEAQYF.

V gene TRBV20-1 combines with J gene TRBJ2-7; 9 positions agree with TRBD1. Trimming took 0 bases from V and 5 from J; bases not matched to a gene: 8. Germline V gene sequence: CDR1 DFQATT, CDR2 SNEGSKA (reference sequence). CDR3 length: 15 amino acids. The CDR3 loop reads CSARESTGGINEQYF. The CDR3 DNA sequence: TGCAGTGCTAGAGAATCGACAGGGGGTATCAACGAGCAGTACTTC.

This clonotype was detected only a few times. The junction shows a germline mismatch at one end, possibly a read error. The V call is TRBV7-9, the J call TRBJ2-2; 7 bases line up with TRBD1. Looked up from germline, CDR1 is SEHNR and CDR2 is FQNEAQ (reference sequence). This CDR3 comprises 17 residues. The CDR3: CASSQDPDRANTGELFF. CDR3 DNA: TGCGCCAGCAGCCAAGATCCTGACAGGGCGAACACCGGGGAGCTGTTTTTT.

Only a few counts were recorded for this clonotype. One junction end does not reproduce the germline sequence, and a read error may be involved. The V call is TRBV10-3, the J call TRBJ2-2, with D maybe TRBD2 (5 bases). Germline assignment: CDR1 ENHRY and CDR2 SYGVKD. This CDR3 is built from 15 residues. CDR3 sequence: CASSRLSGIGGELFF. The CDR3 nucleotides are TGTGCCAGCAGTCGACTGTCGGGAATTGGCGGGGAGCTGTTTTTT.

This chain connects TRBV27 to TRBJ1-1; D gene unclear. Germline V CDR1 and CDR2: MNHEY, SMNVEV (reference sequence). CDR3 length equals 15 residues. Trimming pared 0 bases from V and 2 bases from J, leaving 10 bases between. Here the CDR3 reads CASSLSAQPNTEAFF. DNA for the CDR3: TGTGCCAGCAGTTTATCTGCACAACCCAACACTGAAGCTTTCTTT.

This clonotype was picked up many times. The V call is TRBV7-2, the J call TRBJ1-2; D unresolved. Between the trimmed V and J ends, which lost 1 base and 7 bases, there was a span of 10 bases. The CDR3 has 13 residues. Germline-derived CDR1 and CDR2 are SGHTA and FQGNSA. The CDR3: CASSLGVERGYTF. The CDR3, as DNA: TGTGCCAGCAGCTTAGGGGTAGAGCGTGGCTACACCTTC.